This T cell receptor (beta chain) derives from a study of T cell responses to AZD1222 COVID-19 vaccine. Turning to the study itself: Analysis merged second doses at about 4 or about 12 weeks. Findings of the study overall: Sampling captured repertoires only after the peak T cell response. Females outnumbered males among donors, who were mostly white British; clonal diversity was possibly underestimated. The CD4 TCRs associated with vaccination extended across spike and predominated at 160-218 and 743-854.

Concerning this clone itself: Its cognate antigen is unknown.

Assay: immunoSEQ multiplex PCR; the TCRdb copy retains only in-frame clones and omits some. The profile shows 130,000 to 150,000 clones, about 87% of them singletons. This clonotype originated in an adult in good health. Sequenced here: peripheral blood, sampled on day 0 of AZD1222 vaccination.

In nucleotides, the CDR3 is TGTGCCAGCAGTTTACTCCACAGGGGGCGAGGCCCTGAAGCTTTCTTT. Its translation is CASSLLHRGRGPEAFF. This chain uses TRBV28 with TRBJ1-1, with 9 bases matching TRBD1. Germline CDR1 is MDHEN and CDR2 is SYDVKM. CDR3 length: 16 amino acids. Trimming cost V 2 bases and J 6 bases; bases outside gene matches: 10. Full variable domain (remainder filled in from reference TRBV28 and TRBJ1-1): DVKVTQSSRYLVKRTGEKVFLECVQDMDHENMFWYRQDPGLGLRLIYFSYDVKMKEKGDIPEGYSVSREKKERFSLILESASTNQTSMYLCASSLLHRGRGPEAFFGQGTRLTVV.